Listed below are T cell receptor beta chains from one sample, sequenced in a study of breast tumors, draining lymph nodes, adjacent tissues. TCRdb re-derived calls from the multiplex PCR reads in MiXCR, one entry per CDR3 protein. The sample consists of 200,000 to 250,000 distinct CDR3 sequences, around 35% of them appearing once. Sequencing was performed on axillary lymph node tissue. All receptors come from a female donor with breast cancer. Some clones in this sample may be carry-over from other donors' samples. The CDR3 runs from the conserved cysteine through the conserved F or W.

j_gene | v_gene | CDR3aa
TRBJ1-5 | TRBV24-1 | CATSDSPGGNSNQPQHF
TRBJ2-1 | TRBV9 | CASSVEGAVGEQFF
TRBJ1-4 | TRBV7-9 | CASSSNRAPTNEKLFF
TRBJ2-7 | TRBV29-1 | CSVGEDYEQYF
TRBJ1-4 | TRBV10-3 | CAISESNEKLFF
TRBJ2-1 | TRBV20-1 | CSARGAGLATINEQFF
TRBJ2-5 | TRBV14 | CAGSQFGSDTQYF
TRBJ2-3 | TRBV12-5 | CASGLTQLGDTQYF
TRBJ1-6 | TRBV3-1 | CASSQEGAPLHF
TRBJ2-5 | TRBV10-2 | CASKDRGLETQYF
TRBJ1-5 | TRBV10-3 | CAISADRANLNQPQHF
TRBJ2-1 | TRBV7-2 | CASSLRLLPNYNEQFF
TRBJ1-4 | TRBV20-1 | CSTQTGGGPNEKLFF
TRBJ2-1 | TRBV29-1 | CSVTGTRNEQFF
TRBJ1-3 | TRBV6-5 | CASSHSTGAGNTIYF
TRBJ2-3 | TRBV5-5 | CASSFSADTQYF
TRBJ1-1 | TRBV24-1 | CATSGTGGTGTEAFF
TRBJ1-6 | TRBV4-1 | CASSHVTETVALLPLHF
TRBJ1-4 | TRBV12-3/TRBV12-4 | CASSFSPGRTATNEKLFF
TRBJ2-7 | TRBV20-1 | CSARKTSGYEQYF
TRBJ1-3 | TRBV11-3 | CASSADLGNTIYF
TRBJ1-2 | TRBV6-5 | CASSYGGPGYGYTF
TRBJ1-5 | TRBV6-5 | CASRARRGNQPQHF
TRBJ2-2 | TRBV6-6 | CASTGTSGRALHTGELFF
TRBJ1-1 | TRBV19 | CASSPQGVPNTEAFF
TRBJ2-7 | TRBV5-5 | CASSTGLVGYEQYF
TRBJ1-2 | TRBV25-1 | CASSEYRGNYGYTF
TRBJ1-6 | TRBV28 | CASSADYNSPLHF
TRBJ2-7 | TRBV20-1 | CSCQQGNEQYF
TRBJ2-3 | TRBV24-1 | CATSEYRGGRSTDTQYF
TRBJ2-7 | TRBV6-5 | CASRPTSGRYGQYF
TRBJ2-2 | TRBV9 | CASSVAGLNTGELFF
TRBJ1-6 | TRBV20-1 | CSARVRGASSPLHF
TRBJ2-3 | TRBV10-3 | CAAQDAGYTDTQYF
TRBJ1-2 | TRBV11-2 | CASSKQTGTLDGYTF
TRBJ2-5 | TRBV20-1 | CSARDRTDVRETQYF
TRBJ2-3 | TRBV12-3/TRBV12-4 | CASTTPLAGRTDTQYF
TRBJ2-1 | TRBV20-1 | CSALDTSGRIDEQFF
TRBJ2-3 | TRBV5-4 | CASSLGGTGGTDTQCF
TRBJ1-6 | TRBV7-9 | CASRPGNSPLHF
TRBJ1-5 | TRBV19 | CASSIVGTGATQPQHF
TRBJ1-2 | TRBV20-1 | CSARGDRASSGYTF